A selection of T cell receptor beta chains follows, all from one sample in a study of naive and memory T cell subsets. TCRdb reprocessed the UMI-ligation and nested PCR reads via MiXCR and lists one record per CDR3 protein. The profile covers 95,000 to 150,000 distinct CDR3 sequences, with 35% to 40% appearing a single time and approximately 0.9% taken by the ten largest. Sample: central memory CD4+ T cells from blood. These receptor sequences come from a human donor in good health. CDR3s include the opening cysteine and the closing phenylalanine or tryptophan. A D gene is named only where the DNA matches it firmly. The size entry is marked missing in some rows and otherwise reads once, few, many or a size class.

>.|TRBV2|14|TRBJ2-7|.
CASGRTVSSYEQYF
TGTGCCAGCGGTAGGACAGTGAGCTCCTACGAGCAGTACTTC
>few|TRBV27|15|TRBJ2-7|TRBD2
CASSLSSGSSYEQYF
TGTGCCAGCAGCCTCTCTAGCGGGAGTTCTTACGAGCAGTACTTC
>.|TRBV6-5|17|TRBJ2-1|.
CASRRRTSHASYNEQFF
TGTGCCAGCAGACGTCGGACATCCCATGCCTCCTACAATGAGCAGTTCTTC
>.|TRBV14|15|TRBJ1-2|.
CASSQGGLYNYGYTF
TGTGCCAGCAGCCAAGGTGGACTTTATAACTATGGCTACACCTTC
>.|TRBV24-1|12|TRBJ1-3|.
CATSGSGNTIYF
TGTGCCACCAGTGGCTCCGGAAACACCATATATTTT
>.|TRBV30|17|TRBJ2-3|TRBD2
CAWSVPKSGRNTDTQYF
TGTGCCTGGAGTGTACCGAAGAGCGGGAGAAACACAGATACGCAGTATTTT
>.|TRBV9|15|TRBJ2-3|TRBD2
CASSVEAGATDTQYF
TGTGCCAGCAGCGTAGAGGCGGGAGCCACAGATACGCAGTATTTT
>.|TRBV10-1|12|TRBJ2-5|.
CASSASYETQYF
TGCGCCAGCAGTGCTAGCTATGAGACCCAGTACTTC
>.|TRBV3-1|12|TRBJ2-7|.
CASSQANYEQYF
TGTGCCAGCAGCCAAGCAAACTACGAGCAGTACTTC
>few|TRBV3-1|14|TRBJ2-7|.
CASSQGDTEYEQYF
TGTGCCAGCAGCCAGGGGGACACAGAATACGAGCAGTACTTC
>.|TRBV5-1|14|TRBJ2-1|TRBD2
CASSPAGEANEQFF
TGCGCCAGCAGCCCCGCGGGAGAGGCGAATGAGCAGTTCTTC
>many|TRBV4-3|15|TRBJ2-3|.
CASSQDQRGTDTQYF
TGCGCCAGCAGCCAAGATCAGCGGGGCACAGATACGCAGTATTTT
>.|TRBV28|16|TRBJ1-4|TRBD1
CASSSQGQGAWEKLFF
TGTGCCAGCAGTTCCCAAGGACAGGGGGCGTGGGAAAAACTGTTTTTT
>.|TRBV6-1|13|TRBJ1-4|.
CASRSSSNEKLFF
TGTGCCAGCAGAAGCAGTTCTAATGAAAAACTGTTTTTT
>.|TRBV14|18|TRBJ1-3|TRBD1
CASSHLGQGKTSGNTIYF
TGTGCCAGCAGCCACCTCGGACAGGGGAAGACTTCTGGAAACACCATATATTTT
>medium-sized|TRBV29-1|13|TRBJ2-7|TRBD2
CSVPGTSGSEQYF
TGCAGCGTTCCCGGGACTAGCGGAAGTGAGCAGTACTTC
>.|TRBV7-2|16|TRBJ1-4|TRBD1
CASSEDLWGQATQLFF
TGTGCCAGCAGCGAAGATCTTTGGGGACAGGCCACTCAACTGTTTTTT
>few|TRBV6-6|15|TRBJ2-5|.
CASSDRAGYGETQYF
TGTGCCAGCAGTGACAGGGCGGGGTACGGGGAGACCCAGTACTTC
>.|TRBV18|13|TRBJ2-1|TRBD1
CASSLGQNNEQFF
TGTGCCAGCTCCCTGGGACAGAACAATGAGCAGTTCTTC
>.|TRBV7-9|16|TRBJ2-3|.
CASSYWQGSWADTQYF
TGTGCCAGCAGCTACTGGCAGGGGTCCTGGGCAGATACGCAGTATTTT
>.|TRBV3-1|15|TRBJ2-1|TRBD2
CASSRGLAINNEQFF
TGTGCCAGCAGCCGGGGACTAGCGATTAACAATGAGCAGTTCTTC
>few|TRBV6-5|15|TRBJ2-7|TRBD2
CASSYGREGPYEQYF
TGTGCCAGCAGTTACGGGCGGGAGGGCCCCTACGAGCAGTACTTC
>once|TRBV7-2|16|TRBJ2-4|.
CASSPRGRLAKNIQYF
TGTGCCAGCAGCCCCCGTGGTCGATTAGCCAAAAACATTCAGTACTTC
>.|TRBV20-1|14|TRBJ2-3|.
CSARSASGTDTQYF
TGCAGTGCTAGATCCGCGAGCGGCACAGATACGCAGTATTTT
>.|TRBV5-1|15|TRBJ2-3|.
CASRFDGGSTDTQYF
TGCGCCAGCCGATTCGACGGAGGGAGCACAGATACGCAGTATTTT
>few|TRBV28|16|TRBJ2-7|.
CASSLDVAQERYEQYF
TGTGCCAGCAGTTTAGACGTAGCGCAAGAACGATACGAGCAGTACTTC
>few|TRBV5-6|17|TRBJ2-1|TRBD2
CASSLLGASGRRNEQFF
TGTGCCAGCAGCTTGTTAGGAGCTAGCGGGAGGAGAAATGAGCAGTTCTTC
>.|TRBV27|15|TRBJ2-3|TRBD2
CASSLGGRVKDTQYF
TGTGCCAGCAGTTTAGGCGGGAGAGTAAAGGATACGCAGTATTTT
>.|TRBV28|13|TRBJ2-7|.
CASSPNDRRRQYF
TGTGCCAGCAGCCCAAATGACAGGCGACGGCAGTACTTC
>.|TRBV6-2/TRBV6-3|16|TRBJ1-2|.
CASSYSKYRPHYGYTF
TGTGCCAGCAGTTACTCGAAGTACCGTCCTCACTATGGCTACACCTTC
>few|TRBV20-1|20|TRBJ2-7|TRBD2
CSAYPPGLSTSGRLVGEQYF
TGCAGTGCTTATCCCCCGGGACTATCGACTAGCGGGAGGCTCGTTGGCGAGCAGTACTTC
>.|TRBV3-1|16|TRBJ2-1|TRBD2
CASSRLAGGGYNEQFF
TGTGCCAGCAGCCGACTAGCGGGGGGCGGGTACAATGAGCAGTTCTTC
>.|TRBV6-2/TRBV6-3|16|TRBJ2-1|.
CASRGAGGGAYNEQFF
TGTGCCAGCAGGGGAGCGGGCGGAGGGGCCTACAATGAGCAGTTCTTC
>few|TRBV28|14|TRBJ1-1|.
CASRLRGDTTEAFF
TGTGCCAGCAGGCTTCGAGGGGATACCACTGAAGCTTTCTTT
>.|TRBV20-1|14|TRBJ2-3|.
CSASQGAYTDTQYF
TGCAGTGCTAGTCAGGGAGCGTACACAGATACGCAGTATTTT
>few|TRBV27|17|TRBJ2-7|TRBD2
CASSLHSSGINSYEQYF
TGTGCCAGCAGTTTACATTCTAGCGGAATAAACTCCTACGAGCAGTACTTC
>many|TRBV28|16|TRBJ2-7|TRBD1
CASSGGGTGAYGEQYF
TGTGCCAGCAGTGGAGGTGGGACAGGGGCCTACGGGGAGCAGTACTTC
>few|TRBV30|16|TRBJ2-1|TRBD1
CAWRIKTGAGYNEQFF
TGTGCCTGGAGGATTAAGACAGGGGCTGGCTACAATGAGCAGTTCTTC
>few|TRBV11-2|14|TRBJ2-1|TRBD2
CASSSQTSMNEQFF
TGTGCCAGCAGCTCGCAGACTAGCATGAATGAGCAGTTCTTC
>.|TRBV6-1|15|TRBJ1-1|.
CASTERWQGNTEAFF
TGTGCCAGCACTGAAAGGTGGCAGGGGAACACTGAAGCTTTCTTT
>.|TRBV25-1|16|TRBJ2-2|TRBD2
CASSLPTSGRGGELFF
TGTGCCAGCAGTTTACCGACTAGCGGAAGAGGCGGGGAGCTGTTTTTT
>few|TRBV7-2|15|TRBJ2-3|TRBD2
CASSPGLGSTDTQYF
TGTGCCAGCAGCCCAGGACTAGGGAGCACAGATACGCAGTATTTT
>few|TRBV7-2|15|TRBJ1-1|TRBD1
CASSRGGTGRTEAFF
TGTGCCAGCAGCCGGGGGGGGACAGGTAGAACTGAAGCTTTCTTT
>few|TRBV20-1|16|TRBJ2-3|TRBD2
CSASLNIAGTTDTQYF
TGCAGTGCTAGCCTCAACATAGCGGGGACCACAGATACGCAGTATTTT
>.|TRBV7-2|12|TRBJ1-2|.
CASNVGGYGYTF
TGTGCCAGCAACGTTGGGGGTTATGGCTACACCTTC
>.|TRBV18|16|TRBJ1-5|.
CASSPTAGAVSQPQHF
TGTGCCAGCTCACCAACGGCAGGAGCAGTGAGTCAGCCCCAGCATTTT
>few|TRBV18|17|TRBJ2-3|.
CASSPAGQLIRTDTQYF
TGTGCCAGCTCACCAGCAGGTCAGCTCATTCGCACAGATACGCAGTATTTT
>few|TRBV3-1|15|TRBJ1-2|.
CASSQDGARRYGYTF
TGTGCCAGCAGCCAAGACGGCGCCAGGAGATATGGCTACACCTTC
>few|TRBV7-9|13|TRBJ2-7|TRBD1
CASSSDRVAEQYF
TGTGCCAGCAGCTCGGACAGGGTTGCTGAGCAGTACTTC
>.|TRBV9|15|TRBJ2-7|TRBD2
CASSRSGSPKNEQYF
TGTGCCAGCAGCCGTAGCGGGAGCCCGAAAAACGAGCAGTACTTC
>few|TRBV4-2|16|TRBJ2-1|TRBD1
CASSQSGTGGLDEQFF
TGTGCCAGCAGCCAATCTGGGACAGGGGGCCTGGATGAGCAGTTCTTC
>.|TRBV6-1|13|TRBJ2-5|.
CASSAGNLETQYF
TGTGCCAGCAGTGCAGGGAACCTAGAGACCCAGTACTTC
>few|TRBV20-1|19|TRBJ2-1|TRBD2
CSAVSFSGSDASSYNEQFF
TGCAGTGCTGTTAGTTTTAGCGGGAGCGACGCCTCTTCCTACAATGAGCAGTTCTTC
>.|TRBV28|12|TRBJ2-1|.
CASSSPKVEQFF
TGTGCCAGCAGTTCCCCCAAAGTCGAGCAGTTCTTC
>.|TRBV28|14|TRBJ1-2|.
CASSFPDIVYGYTF
TGTGCCAGCAGTTTTCCGGACATAGTCTATGGCTACACCTTC